One T cell receptor beta chain is described in this entry. The record originates from a study of technical replicates of blood from several donors. Profiled with immunoSEQ multiplex PCR; TCRdb holds only in-frame clones, not every one. The sample has 50,000 to 70,000 clones, approximately 86% seen once; the top ten hold approximately 5%. The CDR3 runs 14 residues. V gave up 5 bases and J gave up 5 bases; unmatched junction bases: 9. The germline gives CDR1 KGHSH, CDR2 LQKENI. Sequenced: PBMCs. The clonotype comes from a human donor in good health. Some clones in this sample may be carry-over from other donors' samples. This chain uses TRBV18 with TRBJ2-7; 7 nucleotides agree with TRBD2. The CDR3 loop is CASSSGTEGDEQYF. The CDR3 region has the DNA TGTGCCAGCTCAAGCGGGACGGAAGGCGACGAGCAGTACTTC.